This T cell receptor beta chain comes out of a study of T-cell reconstitution after alpha-beta-depleted transplantation in children. In its sample, this clonotype was seen a few times. The antigen is unknown. Researchers prepared the TCRbeta library using unique molecular identifiers, the study reports. From the PCR reads, TCRdb called clonotypes with MiXCR, one entry per CDR3 protein. The sample holds about a million distinct CDR3 sequences, about 29% seen once. Trimming shortened V by 2 bases and J by 2 bases, and 12 bases separated the two germline ends. Germline V CDR1 and CDR2: MDHEN, SYDVKM. This CDR3 is 15 amino acids long. Broader study findings: Certain patients had high TCRbeta diversity at day 60, and it came from recipient T cells and thymic progenitors that survived. Counts and diversity of T cells one year after transplant came mostly from newly produced T cells. Several hundred expanded graft clones reportedly gave rise to the alpha-beta T cells present about two months after transplant.

The rearrangement joins TRBV28 to TRBJ2-5; D possibly matches TRBD1 or TRBD2 (5 bases each). The receptor was isolated from a boy younger than two who had a stem cell transplant for SCID, so the T cells may come from the graft donor. Sequencing was performed on PBMCs, mostly from graft donor cells, taken 360 days after TCRalphabeta/CD19-depleted stem cell transplant. CDR3 protein: CASSLPTAEQETQYF. The CDR3 coding sequence is TGTGCCAGCAGTTTACCGACAGCGGAACAAGAGACCCAGTACTTC.